The rows below give T cell receptor beta chains drawn from one sample of a study of Ad26.COV2.S vaccination and SARS-CoV-2 variants. Sequenced by immunoSEQ multiplex PCR; TCRdb stores in-frame clones only, minus some. The sample holds a few hundred thousand clones, about nine tenths seen once. Sequenced material: peripheral blood, taken in a trial of Ad26.COV2.S vaccine versus placebo. The receptors derive from a person between 18 and 59 years old who received the Ad26.COV2.S COVID-19 vaccine or a placebo. CDR3s include the opening cysteine and the closing phenylalanine or tryptophan. Fields, in order: V gene, D gene, clone size, J gene, CDR3 protein, CDR3 DNA. The D gene is left open where the match is weak. For some rows the clone size is stated as once, few or many, or as a class when expanded; others skip it.

>TRBV4-2|-|-|TRBJ2-7
CASSQEINTETQSYEQYF
TGTGCCAGCAGCCAAGAAATAAACACAGAGACCCAATCCTACGAGCAGTACTTC
>TRBV7-2|TRBD2|-|TRBJ2-3
CASSSRTSGSTDTQYF
TGTGCCAGCAGCTCTAGGACTAGCGGGAGTACAGATACGCAGTATTTT
>TRBV2|-|-|TRBJ2-2
CASSEARVLGELFF
TGTGCCAGCAGTGAAGCTCGGGTTCTCGGGGAGCTGTTTTTT
>TRBV7-9|-|-|TRBJ1-2
CASSLVGRGGYTF
TGTGCCAGCAGCTTAGTGGGGAGGGGAGGCTACACCTTC
>TRBV6-5|TRBD2|few|TRBJ2-1
CASSYGSGLGYNEQFF
TGTGCCAGCAGTTACGGGTCGGGACTAGGCTACAATGAGCAGTTCTTC
>TRBV24-1|-|few|TRBJ2-2
CATSRGRPNTGELFF
TGTGCCACCAGTCGGGGTCGCCCGAACACCGGGGAGCTGTTTTTT
>TRBV4-1|-|-|TRBJ2-7
CASSHNEAQQGEQYF
TGCGCCAGCAGCCACAACGAAGCTCAGCAGGGCGAGCAGTACTTC
>TRBV3-1/TRBV3-2|TRBD2|-|TRBJ2-5
CASSRSSGGQETQYF
TGTGCCAGCAGCCGATCTAGCGGGGGCCAAGAGACCCAGTACTTC
>TRBV9|-|-|TRBJ1-3
CASSVGVRDGNTIYF
TGTGCCAGCAGCGTAGGGGTGAGGGACGGAAACACCATATATTTT
>TRBV6-5|TRBD1|-|TRBJ2-1
CASSRSYRGSNEQFF
TGTGCCAGCAGTCGGTCCTACAGGGGGTCCAATGAGCAGTTCTTC
>TRBV28|TRBD1|-|TRBJ1-2
CASSDRGYGYTF
TGTGCCAGCAGCGACAGGGGCTATGGCTACACCTTC
>TRBV5-1|-|-|TRBJ2-1
CASSLKVGSFNEQFF
TGCGCCAGCAGCTTGAAAGTTGGGTCCTTCAATGAGCAGTTCTTC
>TRBV10-2|-|-|TRBJ1-1
CASSESGLGLNTEAFF
TGCGCCAGCAGTGAGTCTGGCCTGGGATTGAACACTGAAGCTTTCTTT
>TRBV13|TRBD2|-|TRBJ2-7
CASSLGQGLAPSSYEQYF
TGTGCCAGCAGCTTAGGCCAAGGACTAGCGCCGAGCTCCTACGAGCAGTACTTC
>TRBV24-1|-|once|TRBJ2-7
CATSETSRPETEQYF
TGTGCCACCAGTGAGACCAGCCGTCCCGAGACCGAGCAGTACTTC
>TRBV7-9|-|-|TRBJ1-6
CASSPAGAYNSPLHF
TGTGCCAGCAGCCCCGCAGGGGCTTATAATTCACCCCTCCACTTT
>TRBV27|-|-|TRBJ1-2
CASSLSDGYGYTF
TGTGCCAGCAGTTTATCTGATGGTTATGGCTACACCTTC
>TRBV5-4|-|few|TRBJ2-7
CASSLEREYEQYF
TGTGCCAGCAGCTTGGAGAGGGAGTACGAGCAGTACTTC
>TRBV7-9|TRBD1|-|TRBJ1-4
CASSSLQGAANEKLFF
TGTGCCAGCAGCTCCCTCCAGGGGGCGGCTAATGAAAAACTGTTTTTT
>TRBV10-3|-|once|TRBJ1-1
CAISEGVGITEAFF
TGTGCCATCAGTGAAGGGGTGGGAATCACTGAAGCTTTCTTT
>TRBV4-1|-|-|TRBJ1-2
CASSQEHTGRDGYTF
TGCGCCAGCAGCCAAGAGCATACAGGGAGAGATGGCTACACCTTC
>TRBV3-1/TRBV3-2|TRBD1|-|TRBJ1-2
CASSQTGDRTFLF
TGTGCCAGCAGCCAAACAGGGGACAGGACATTTTTGTTC
>TRBV27|-|-|TRBJ1-1
CASSLYSLNTEAFF
TGTGCCAGCAGTTTATACAGCCTGAACACTGAAGCTTTCTTT
>TRBV5-1|TRBD1|-|TRBJ1-1
CASSVRTGSGTEAFF
TGCGCCAGCAGCGTACGGACAGGCTCGGGCACTGAAGCTTTCTTT
>TRBV19|-|-|TRBJ1-2
CASSTRDNKRRSYTF
TGTGCCAGTAGTACCAGGGACAATAAGCGCAGGAGCTACACCTTC
>TRBV7-2|-|-|TRBJ2-7
CASSLGQGTRYEQYF
TGTGCCAGCAGCTTAGGGCAGGGAACTAGATACGAGCAGTACTTC
>TRBV5-8|-|-|TRBJ2-3
CASSLRDTQYF
TGTGCCAGCAGCTTGAGAGATACGCAGTATTTT
>TRBV2|-|-|TRBJ1-4
CASSDGGPGNLGAEKLFF
TGTGCCAGCAGTGATGGGGGGCCCGGTAATCTTGGAGCCGAAAAACTGTTTTTT
>TRBV7-2|-|-|TRBJ1-4
CASSTMTAEKLFF
TGTGCCAGCAGCACAATGACCGCTGAAAAACTGTTTTTT
>TRBV7-2|-|-|TRBJ2-1
CASSSEEGAFEQFF
TGTGCCAGCAGCTCGGAGGAGGGGGCCTTCGAGCAGTTCTTC
>TRBV29-1|-|-|TRBJ1-2
CSVAKSDYGYTF
TGCAGCGTTGCTAAATCCGACTATGGCTACACCTTC
>TRBV7-9|-|-|TRBJ1-1
CASSLSTEAFF
TGTGCCAGCAGCTTGAGCACTGAAGCTTTCTTT
>TRBV28|TRBD1|-|TRBJ2-1
CASSPPGQGPYNEQFF
TGTGCCAGCAGCCCTCCGGGACAGGGACCCTACAATGAGCAGTTCTTC
>TRBV20-1|-|-|TRBJ2-7
CSARNNDEQYF
TGCAGTGCGAGAAATAACGACGAGCAGTACTTC
>TRBV5-1|-|-|TRBJ1-1
CASSVGGVRDTEAFF
TGCGCCAGCAGCGTAGGAGGGGTGAGGGACACTGAAGCTTTCTTT
>TRBV15|-|-|TRBJ2-7
CATSRGRGGYEQYF
TGTGCCACCAGCAGAGGGAGAGGGGGCTACGAGCAGTACTTC
>TRBV10-3|TRBD2|-|TRBJ2-7
CAIRSGIAGVYEQYF
TGTGCCATCAGGTCTGGGATAGCGGGAGTCTACGAGCAGTACTTC
>TRBV2|-|-|TRBJ1-1
CASSERGQNTEAFF
TGTGCCAGCAGTGAAAGGGGACAGAACACTGAAGCTTTCTTT
>TRBV18|-|once|TRBJ2-7
CASSTRAGEAYEQYF
TGTGCCAGCTCAACAAGGGCAGGGGAGGCCTACGAGCAGTACTTC
>TRBV7-8|TRBD2|-|TRBJ2-5
CASSLMLGGSQQTQYF
TGTGCCAGCAGCCTCATGTTGGGCGGGAGTCAACAGACCCAGTACTTC
>TRBV10-1|-|once|TRBJ2-5
CASSDGSHSQETQYF
TGCGCCAGCAGTGACGGTTCACACTCCCAAGAGACCCAGTACTTC
>TRBV27|-|-|TRBJ2-1
CASSLGNEQFF
TGTGCCAGCAGTTTGGGCAATGAGCAGTTCTTC
>TRBV5-6|TRBD2|once|TRBJ2-1
CASSPPGTRAEQFF
TGTGCCAGCAGCCCCCCCGGGACTAGAGCTGAGCAGTTCTTC
>TRBV18|TRBD1|once|TRBJ2-1
CASSPRPGGNEQFF
TGTGCCAGCTCACCACGCCCAGGGGGTAATGAGCAGTTCTTC
>TRBV9|-|-|TRBJ2-2
CASSVAGRTTGELFF
TGTGCCAGCAGCGTAGCTGGCCGAACCACCGGGGAGCTGTTTTTT
>TRBV7-9|-|-|TRBJ2-3
CASSSMHRDTTSTDTQYF
TGTGCCAGCAGCTCGATGCACCGGGACACCACAAGCACAGATACGCAGTATTTT
>TRBV19|-|-|TRBJ1-2
CASKLGGTYGYTF
TGTGCCAGTAAATTGGGGGGGACCTATGGCTACACCTTC
>TRBV6-6|TRBD1|-|TRBJ1-5
CASSYAEGQYNQPQHF
TGTGCCAGCAGTTACGCGGAGGGACAGTATAATCAGCCCCAGCATTTT
>TRBV6-5|TRBD1|-|TRBJ2-7
CASSRQGLYEQYF
TGTGCCAGCAGTAGACAGGGGCTCTACGAGCAGTACTTC
>TRBV18|TRBD2|-|TRBJ2-1
CASSPRGREISSYNEQFF
TGTGCCAGCTCACCCCGAGGGAGGGAGATAAGCTCCTACAATGAGCAGTTCTTC
>TRBV20-1|-|-|TRBJ2-7
CSARGGTEQYF
TGCAGTGCTAGGGGGGGAACCGAGCAGTACTTC
>TRBV7-2|TRBD2|-|TRBJ2-2
CASSASGSANTGELFF
TGTGCCAGCAGCGCCAGCGGGAGCGCGAACACCGGGGAGCTGTTTTTT
>TRBV14|-|-|TRBJ2-3
CASSQPVASGWGTDTQYF
TGTGCCAGCAGCCAACCGGTTGCCAGCGGGTGGGGCACAGATACGCAGTATTTT
>TRBV18|-|-|TRBJ2-2
CASSSANTGELFF
TGTGCCAGCTCGTCCGCGAACACCGGGGAGCTGTTTTTT
>TRBV19|TRBD1|-|TRBJ2-1
CASSIEDRQLYNEQFF
TGTGCCAGTAGTATAGAGGACAGGCAACTTTACAATGAGCAGTTCTTC